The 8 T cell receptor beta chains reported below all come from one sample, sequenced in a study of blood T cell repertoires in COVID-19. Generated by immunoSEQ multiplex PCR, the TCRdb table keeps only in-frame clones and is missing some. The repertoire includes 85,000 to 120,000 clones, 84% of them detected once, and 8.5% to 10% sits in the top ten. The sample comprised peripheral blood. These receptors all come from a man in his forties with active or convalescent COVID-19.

The CDR3 DNA reads as TGCAGTGCTAGTCAGTATAACTATGGCTACACCTTC. Its protein product is CSASQYNYGYTF. The chain carries TRBV20-1 and TRBJ1-2; D uncertain. This CDR3 spans 12 amino acids. Germline-derived CDR1 and CDR2 are DFQATT and SNEGSKA (reference sequence). V dropped 3 bases and J dropped 1 base, with 6 bases sitting between them.

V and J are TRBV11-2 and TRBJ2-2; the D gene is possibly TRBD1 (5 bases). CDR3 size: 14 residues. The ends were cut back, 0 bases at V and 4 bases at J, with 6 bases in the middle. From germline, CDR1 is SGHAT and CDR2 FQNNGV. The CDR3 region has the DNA TGTGCCAGCAGCTTAGAAGGGGTCACCGGGGAGCTGTTTTTT. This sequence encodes CASSLEGVTGELFF.

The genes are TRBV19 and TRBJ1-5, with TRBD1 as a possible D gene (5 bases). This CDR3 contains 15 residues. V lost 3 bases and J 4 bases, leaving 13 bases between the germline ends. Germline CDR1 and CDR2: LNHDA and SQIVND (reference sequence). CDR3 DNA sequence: TGTGCCAGTAGTATTAAGGGGCAGGGTAATCAGCCCCAGCATTTT. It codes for CASSIKGQGNQPQHF.

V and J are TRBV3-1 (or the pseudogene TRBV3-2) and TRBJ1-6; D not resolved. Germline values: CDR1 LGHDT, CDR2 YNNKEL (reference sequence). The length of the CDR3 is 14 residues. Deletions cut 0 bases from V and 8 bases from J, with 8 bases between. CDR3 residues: CASSQDRRDSPLHF. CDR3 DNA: TGTGCCAGCAGCCAAGATCGGAGGGATTCACCCCTCCACTTT.

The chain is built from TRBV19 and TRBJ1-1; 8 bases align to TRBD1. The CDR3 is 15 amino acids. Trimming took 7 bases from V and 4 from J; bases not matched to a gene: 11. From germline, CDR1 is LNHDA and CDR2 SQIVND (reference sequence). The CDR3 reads CASKRQGSAGTEAFF. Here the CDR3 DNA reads TGTGCCAGTAAACGACAGGGGTCCGCGGGCACTGAAGCTTTCTTT.

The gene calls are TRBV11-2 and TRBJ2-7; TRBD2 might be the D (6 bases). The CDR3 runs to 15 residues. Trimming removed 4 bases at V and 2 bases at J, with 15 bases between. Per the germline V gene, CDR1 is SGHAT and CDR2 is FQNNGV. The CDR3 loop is CASSSPRDSAYEQYF. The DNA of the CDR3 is TGTGCCAGCAGCTCCCCCCGGGACTCCGCCTACGAGCAGTACTTC.

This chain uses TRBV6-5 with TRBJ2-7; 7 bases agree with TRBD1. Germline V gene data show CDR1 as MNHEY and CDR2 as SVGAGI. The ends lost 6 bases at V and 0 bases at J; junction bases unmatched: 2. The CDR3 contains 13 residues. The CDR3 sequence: CASRPGGSYEQYF. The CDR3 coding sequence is TGTGCCAGCAGGCCAGGGGGCTCCTACGAGCAGTACTTC.

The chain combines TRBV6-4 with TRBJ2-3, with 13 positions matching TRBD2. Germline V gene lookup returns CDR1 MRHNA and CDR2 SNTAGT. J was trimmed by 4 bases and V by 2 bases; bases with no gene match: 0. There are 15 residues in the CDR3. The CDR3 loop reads CASSDTSGGADTQYF. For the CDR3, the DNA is TGTGCCAGCAGTGACACTAGCGGGGGGGCAGATACGCAGTATTTT.